This T cell receptor beta chain is from a study of CD8 T cells in Susac syndrome. TEMRA cells were enriched by FACS, while CD8+ and CD4+ T cells were obtained through a negative isolation that was performed magnetically. The CDR3 is made up of 17 amino acids. With V trimmed by 6 bases and J by 0 bases, 11 bases remained unmatched. Germline V gene lookup returns CDR1 MGHDK and CDR2 SYGVNS. Reverse transcription of roughly 0.45 to 1 ug RNA used random hexamers. A multiplex approach, immunoSEQ multiplex PCR, amplified TCR beta CDR3 across 54 Vbeta and 13 Jbeta. In TCRdb, the immunoSEQ multiplex PCR reads were re-called with MiXCR into one record per CDR3 protein. The repertoire includes approximately 210,000 distinct CDR3 sequences, 95% of them detected once, and 0.095% sits in the top ten.

Sample: CD4+ T cells from PBMCs. The origin of this receptor is a human donor with multiple sclerosis. This chain links TRBV25-1 with TRBJ2-1, with TRBD2 matching 7 bases. The CDR3 DNA reads as TGTGCCAGCAGAGAAGAGCGGGGACCAACCTCCTACAATGAGCAGTTCTTC. Its translation: CASREERGPTSYNEQFF.